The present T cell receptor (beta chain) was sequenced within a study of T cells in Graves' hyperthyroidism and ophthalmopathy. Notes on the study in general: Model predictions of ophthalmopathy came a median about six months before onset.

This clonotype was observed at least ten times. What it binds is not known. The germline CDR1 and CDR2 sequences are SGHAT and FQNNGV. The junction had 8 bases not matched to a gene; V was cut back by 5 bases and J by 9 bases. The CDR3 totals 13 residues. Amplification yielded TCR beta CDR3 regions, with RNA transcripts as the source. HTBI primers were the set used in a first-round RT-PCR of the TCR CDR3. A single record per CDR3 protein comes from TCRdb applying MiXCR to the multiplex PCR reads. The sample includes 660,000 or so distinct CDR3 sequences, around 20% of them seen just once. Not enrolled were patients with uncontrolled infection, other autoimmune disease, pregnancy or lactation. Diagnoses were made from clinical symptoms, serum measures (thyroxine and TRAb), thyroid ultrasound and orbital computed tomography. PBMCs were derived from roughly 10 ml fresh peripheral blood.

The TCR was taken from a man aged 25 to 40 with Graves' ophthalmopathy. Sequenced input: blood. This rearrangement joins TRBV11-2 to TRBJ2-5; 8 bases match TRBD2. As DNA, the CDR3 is TGTGCCAGCAGCCCGGGGGGGGAGGGTTCCCAGTACTTC. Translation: CASSPGGEGSQYF.